A single sample is the source of the 4 T cell receptor beta chains below, sequenced in a study of T cell responses to AZD1222 COVID-19 vaccine. The protocol was immunoSEQ multiplex PCR, while the TCRdb copy is restricted to in-frame clones and leaves out a portion. The sample comprises tens of thousands of clones, nearly 90% of which are singletons, and 3.9% rests with the top ten. The sample here was peripheral blood, taken on day 0 of AZD1222 vaccination. The source of these receptors is an adult in good health.

V usage is TRBV7-9 and J usage is TRBJ2-7; TRBD1 agrees at 10 bases. The ends lost 3 bases at V and 0 bases at J; junction bases unmatched: 5. The germline CDR1 and CDR2 sequences are SEHNR and FQNEAQ (reference sequence). The CDR3 contains 16 residues. The CDR3 DNA follows: TGTGCCAGCAGCTTCACCGGGACAGGGGCCTCCTACGAGCAGTACTTC. Translating gives CASSFTGTGASYEQYF.

The chain links TRBV5-1 to TRBJ1-5; the D gene is possibly TRBD1 (6 bases). Germline V CDR1 and CDR2: SGHRS, YFSETQ. Deletions cut 0 bases from V and 6 bases from J, with 13 bases between. This CDR3 contains 15 residues. The CDR3 bases are TGCGCCAGCAGCTTGGGGCAGGGGAGGTTTCAGCCCCAGCATTTT. It codes for CASSLGQGRFQPQHF.

The CDR3 DNA is TGTGCCAGCAGCGACCGGGCTCCTGGCTCTTGGGAGCAGTACTTC. It translates to CASSDRAPGSWEQYF. The V call is TRBV6-2 or TRBV6-3, the J call TRBJ2-7, with unresolved D. The CDR3 loop spans 15 amino acids. CDR1 is MNHEY, CDR2 SVGEGT, per germline. V lost 6 bases and J lost 7, with 22 bases in between.

This chain uses TRBV30 with TRBJ2-7, with D tentatively TRBD1 or TRBD2 (6 bases each). The CDR3 is 13 residues long. Trimming shortened V by 4 bases and J by 6 bases, and 16 bases separated the two germline ends. Germline loops: CDR1 GTSNPN, CDR2 SVGIG (reference sequence). The CDR3 DNA sequence: TGTGCCTGGAAGGGGTGGGGGGCCGGCGAGCAGTACTTC. Protein: CAWKGWGAGEQYF.